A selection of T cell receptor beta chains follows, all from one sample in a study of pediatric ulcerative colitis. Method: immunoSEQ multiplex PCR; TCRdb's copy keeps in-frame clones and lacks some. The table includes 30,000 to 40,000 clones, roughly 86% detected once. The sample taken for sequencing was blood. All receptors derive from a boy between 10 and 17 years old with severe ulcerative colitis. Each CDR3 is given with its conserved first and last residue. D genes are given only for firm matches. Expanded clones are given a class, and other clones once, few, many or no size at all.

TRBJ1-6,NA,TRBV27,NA,TGTGCCAGCAGTTTGAAGATTGGGCTGAATTCACCCCTCCACTTT,CASSLKIGLNSPLHF
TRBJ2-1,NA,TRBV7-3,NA,TGTGCCAGCAGCGTATACCCGGGGGCTGGTGAGCAGTTCTTC,CASSVYPGAGEQFF
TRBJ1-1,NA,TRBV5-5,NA,TGTGCCAGCAGCCTGCAGTTGTTAGTTGGGGCTTTCGGTGAAGCTTTCTTT,CASSLQLLVGAFGEAFF
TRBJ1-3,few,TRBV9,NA,TGTGCCAGCAGCTCCAGTCCCGGAAACACCATATATTTT,CASSSSPGNTIYF
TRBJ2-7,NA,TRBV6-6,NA,TGTGCCAGCAGACGCGACGGATTCGGCTACGAGCAGTACTTC,CASRRDGFGYEQYF
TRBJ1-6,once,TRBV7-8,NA,TGTGCCAGCAGCTTAGCAGTTACGTCGGGAATATTCCATTCACCCCTCCACTTT,CASSLAVTSGIFHSPLHF
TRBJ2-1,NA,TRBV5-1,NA,TGCGCCAGCTATAGGGACGGGAAGAACAATGAGCAGTTCTTC,CASYRDGKNNEQFF
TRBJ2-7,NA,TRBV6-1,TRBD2,TGTGCCAGCAGTGAGACTAGCGGGGGATACGAGCAGTACTTC,CASSETSGGYEQYF
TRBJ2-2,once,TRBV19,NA,TGTGCCACCAAGACAGGGAGGGAGACCGGGGAGCTGTTTTTT,CATKTGRETGELFF
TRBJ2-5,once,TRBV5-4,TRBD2,TGTGCCAGCAGCTTACGTGGGGGGGTAGAGACCCAGTACTTC,CASSLRGGVETQYF
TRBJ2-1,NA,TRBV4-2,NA,TGTGCCAGCAGCCAAGAATTGAGCTCCTACAATGAGCAGTTCTTC,CASSQELSSYNEQFF
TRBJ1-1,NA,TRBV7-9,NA,TGTGCCAGCAGCTTAGGGGGGTCCGTGGGCGCTTTCTTT,CASSLGGSVGAFF
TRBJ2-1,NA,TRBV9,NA,TGTGCCAGCAGTCGAGACAACTACAATGAGCAGTTCTTC,CASSRDNYNEQFF
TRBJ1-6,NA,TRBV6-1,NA,TGTGCCAGCAGTGAAAGTCGGACCGTGACACCCCTCCACTTT,CASSESRTVTPLHF
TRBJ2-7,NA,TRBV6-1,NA,TGTGCCAGCAGTTATGGGGAGACCTCCTACGAGCAGTACTTC,CASSYGETSYEQYF
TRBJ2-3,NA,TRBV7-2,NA,TGTGCCAGCAGCTCGCGGCCATTCGTAACAGATACGCAGTATTTT,CASSSRPFVTDTQYF
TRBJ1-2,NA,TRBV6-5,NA,TGTGCCAGCAGTTACAGGATGGGGGGGCAGTCCTATGGCTACACCTTC,CASSYRMGGQSYGYTF
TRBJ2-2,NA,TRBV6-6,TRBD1,TGTGCCAGCAGGGACAGGGGTACCGGGGAGCTGTTTTTT,CASRDRGTGELFF
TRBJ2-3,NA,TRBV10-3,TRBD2,TGTGCCATCAGTGAGAGGCTAGCGGGGTCCACAGATACGCAGTATTTT,CAISERLAGSTDTQYF
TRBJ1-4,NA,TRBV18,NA,TGTGCCAGCTCACCCCCAATGGGGGAAAAACTGTTTTTT,CASSPPMGEKLFF
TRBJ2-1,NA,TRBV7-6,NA,TGTGCCAGCAGCTTGAATCCCTCCAATGAGCAGTTCTTC,CASSLNPSNEQFF
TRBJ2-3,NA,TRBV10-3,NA,TGTGCCATCAGTGAGGAATATGGGATCGGGGATACGCAGTATTTT,CAISEEYGIGDTQYF
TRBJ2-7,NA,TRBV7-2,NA,TGTGCCAGCAGCTTTACGGGTTCGTCCGAGCAGTACTTC,CASSFTGSSEQYF
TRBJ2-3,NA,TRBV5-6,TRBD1,TGTGCCAGCAGCACCAACAGGGGAAATACGCAGTATTTT,CASSTNRGNTQYF
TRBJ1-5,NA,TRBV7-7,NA,TGTGCCAGCAGCTTACCCCGTAATAGGACAGTCTCGGGCAATCAGCCCCAGCATTTT,CASSLPRNRTVSGNQPQHF